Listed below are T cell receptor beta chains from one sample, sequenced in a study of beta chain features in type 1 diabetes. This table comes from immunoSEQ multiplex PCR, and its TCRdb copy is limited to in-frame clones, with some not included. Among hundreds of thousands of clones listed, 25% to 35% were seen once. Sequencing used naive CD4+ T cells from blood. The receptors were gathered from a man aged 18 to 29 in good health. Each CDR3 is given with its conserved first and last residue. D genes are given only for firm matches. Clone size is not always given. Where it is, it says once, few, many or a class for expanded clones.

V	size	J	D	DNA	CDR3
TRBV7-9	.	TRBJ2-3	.	TGTGCCAGCAGCACCGACCGGGGTGGAGATACGCAGTATTTT	CASSTDRGGDTQYF
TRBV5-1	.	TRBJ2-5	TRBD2	TGCGCCAGCAGCCGAGGACTAGCGGGAGGGAAGACCCAGTACTTC	CASSRGLAGGKTQYF
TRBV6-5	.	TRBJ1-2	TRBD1	TGTGCCAGCAGTTTCCCAGGGGGAAGGCTCACCTTC	CASSFPGGRLTF
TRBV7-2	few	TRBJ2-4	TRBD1	TGTGCCAGCAGAGGGGACAGGGACCTAGCCAAAAACATTCAGTACTTC	CASRGDRDLAKNIQYF
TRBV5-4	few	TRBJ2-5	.	TGTGCCAGCAGCTTGTTTGGGGAAGAGACCCAGTACTTC	CASSLFGEETQYF
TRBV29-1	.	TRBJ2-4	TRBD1	TGCAGCACCAGACAGGGGGAGGGCAAAAACATTCAGTACTTC	CSTRQGEGKNIQYF
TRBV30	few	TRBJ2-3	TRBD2	TGTGCCTTAGACCTAGCGGGACTGGGAGATACGCAGTATTTT	CALDLAGLGDTQYF
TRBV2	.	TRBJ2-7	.	TGTGCCAGCAGGGCGGGCGGAAATTCCTACGAGCAGTACTTC	CASRAGGNSYEQYF
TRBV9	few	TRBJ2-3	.	TGTGCCAGCAGCGTAGGCTTGGGCACAGATACGCAGTATTTT	CASSVGLGTDTQYF
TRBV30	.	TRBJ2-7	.	TGTGCCTGGAGTGTAGGGGAGTACGAGCAGTACTTC	CAWSVGEYEQYF
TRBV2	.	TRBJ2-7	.	TGTGCCAGCAGTGATGTCCCGCGGACTAAGTACTTC	CASSDVPRTKYF
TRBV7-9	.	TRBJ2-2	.	TGTGCCAGCAGCTTAGCGAAGTCCCACGAGCTGTTTTTT	CASSLAKSHELFF
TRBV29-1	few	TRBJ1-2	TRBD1	TGCAGCGTTGGTGGACAGGGGGCTCGGAATGGCTACACCTTC	CSVGGQGARNGYTF
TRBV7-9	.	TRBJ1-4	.	TGTGCCAGCAGCTTATCGGCAGAAAAACTGTTTTTT	CASSLSAEKLFF
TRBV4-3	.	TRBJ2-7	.	TGCGCCAGCAGCCAAGGCTGGAGCTACGAGCAGTACTTC	CASSQGWSYEQYF
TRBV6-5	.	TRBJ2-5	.	TGTGCCAGCAGTTACCTGGGGGCAGAGACCCAGTACTTC	CASSYLGAETQYF
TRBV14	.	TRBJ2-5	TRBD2	TGTGCCAGCAGCCAAGCCGTAGCGGGAGGAGAGACCCAGTACTTC	CASSQAVAGGETQYF
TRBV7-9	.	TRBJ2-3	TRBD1	TGTGCCAGCAGCTTCCTGGGACAGGGGACAGATACGCAGTATTTT	CASSFLGQGTDTQYF
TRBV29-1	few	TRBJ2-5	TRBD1	TGCAGCGGGTGGCAGGGGGCGCGTCAAGAGACCCAGTACTTC	CSGWQGARQETQYF
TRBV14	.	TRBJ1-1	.	TGTGCCAGCAGCCAAGATCCGAGATACACTGAAGCTTTCTTT	CASSQDPRYTEAFF
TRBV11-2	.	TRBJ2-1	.	TGTGCCAGCAGCCCTTCTGGGGGGAATGAGCAGTTCTTC	CASSPSGGNEQFF
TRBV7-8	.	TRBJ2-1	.	TGTGCCAGCAGCTTAAGGGTGTTAGGGGATGAGCAGTTCTTC	CASSLRVLGDEQFF
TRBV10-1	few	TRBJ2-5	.	TGCGCCAGCAGCCAGGGCGGAAAGACCCAGTACTTC	CASSQGGKTQYF
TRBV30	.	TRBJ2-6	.	TGTGCCTGGGTGACGGGTGACTGGGCCAACGTCCTGACTTTC	CAWVTGDWANVLTF
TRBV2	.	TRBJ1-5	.	TGTGCCAGCAGTGAAGGGGGACACCGTCGCAATCAGCCCCAGCATTTT	CASSEGGHRRNQPQHF
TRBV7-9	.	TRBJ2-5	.	TGTGCCAGCAGCTTAGCGGAGACTAGACGGCAAGAGACCCAGTACTTC	CASSLAETRRQETQYF
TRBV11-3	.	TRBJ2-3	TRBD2	TGTGCCAGCAGCTTAGGTAGCGGGATACCAGATACGCAGTATTTT	CASSLGSGIPDTQYF
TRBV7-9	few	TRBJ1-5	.	TGTGCCAGCAGCTTAGCTGAGGGTGGACAGCCCCAGCATTTT	CASSLAEGGQPQHF
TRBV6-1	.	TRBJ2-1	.	TGTGCCAGCAGTTTGACGGGAGATGAGCAGTTCTTC	CASSLTGDEQFF
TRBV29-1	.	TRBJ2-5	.	TGCAGCGTTTCGACAGGGAGGGTCCAAGAGACCCAGTACTTC	CSVSTGRVQETQYF
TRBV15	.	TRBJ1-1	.	TGTGCCACCAGCTTATGGCGCGGGAACACTGAAGCTTTCTTT	CATSLWRGNTEAFF
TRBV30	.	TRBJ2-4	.	TGTGCCTGGAGTGTACGGGGCGCTAAAAACATTCAGTACTTC	CAWSVRGAKNIQYF
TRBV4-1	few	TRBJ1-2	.	TGCGCCAGCAGCCAACCTGGGACAACCCGGGCTATCGGCTACACCTTC	CASSQPGTTRAIGYTF
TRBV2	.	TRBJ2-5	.	TGTGCCAGCAGTGAGGGGTCGGAGACCCAGTACTTC	CASSEGSETQYF
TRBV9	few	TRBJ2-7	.	TGTGCCAGCAGCGAGGCGCCCCACCGGGAGCAGTACTTC	CASSEAPHREQYF
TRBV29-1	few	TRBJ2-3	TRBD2	TGCAGCGTTGATGGAGCGGGAGGCACAGATACGCAGTATTTT	CSVDGAGGTDTQYF
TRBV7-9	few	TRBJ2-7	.	TGTGCCAGCAGCCCAAGCGGACAGACCTACGAGCAGTACTTC	CASSPSGQTYEQYF
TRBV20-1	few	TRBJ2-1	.	TGCAGTGCAAGACAGTACAATGAGCAGTTCTTC	CSARQYNEQFF
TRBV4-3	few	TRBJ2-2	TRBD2	TGCGCCAGCAGTAGAACTAGCGGTAACACCGGGGAGCTGTTTTTT	CASSRTSGNTGELFF
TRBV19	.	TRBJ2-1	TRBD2	TGTGCCAGTAGTTCGACTAGCGGTTCCTACAATGAGCAGTTCTTC	CASSSTSGSYNEQFF